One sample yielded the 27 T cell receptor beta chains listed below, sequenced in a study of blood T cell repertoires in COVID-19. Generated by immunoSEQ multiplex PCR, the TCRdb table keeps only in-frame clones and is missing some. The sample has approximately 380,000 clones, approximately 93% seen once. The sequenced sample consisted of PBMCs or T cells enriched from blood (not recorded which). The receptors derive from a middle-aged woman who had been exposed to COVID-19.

CDR3 bases: TGTGCCAGCAGCCCAACATGGGACAGGGGGCCGGAGGGCTACACCTTC. Translated: CASSPTWDRGPEGYTF. The chain uses TRBV5-4 and TRBJ1-2; 12 bases match TRBD1. V shed 4 bases, J shed 8 bases, and the junction held 12 bases outside the gene matches. CDR3 length: 16 amino acids. Looked up from germline, CDR1 is SGHNT and CDR2 is YYREEE (reference sequence).

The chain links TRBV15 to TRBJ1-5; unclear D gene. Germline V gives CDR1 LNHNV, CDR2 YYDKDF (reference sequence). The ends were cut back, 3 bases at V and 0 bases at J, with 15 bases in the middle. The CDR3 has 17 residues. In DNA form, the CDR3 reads TGTGCCACCAGCAGGTTGGTCGGGAGACTTAGCAATCAGCCCCAGCATTTT. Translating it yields CATSRLVGRLSNQPQHF. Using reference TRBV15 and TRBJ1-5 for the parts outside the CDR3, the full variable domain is DAMVIQNPRYQVTQFGKPVTLSCSQTLNHNVMYWYQQKSSQAPKLLFHYYDKDFNNEADTPDNFQSRRPNTSFCFLDIRSPGLGDTAMYLCATSRLVGRLSNQPQHFGDGTRLSIL.

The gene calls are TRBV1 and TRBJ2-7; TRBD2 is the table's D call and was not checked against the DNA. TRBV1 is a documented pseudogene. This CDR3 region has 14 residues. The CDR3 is CTSSPSGSSYEQYF. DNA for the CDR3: TGCACCAGCAGCCCCAGCGGGAGCTCCTACGAGCAGTACTTC.

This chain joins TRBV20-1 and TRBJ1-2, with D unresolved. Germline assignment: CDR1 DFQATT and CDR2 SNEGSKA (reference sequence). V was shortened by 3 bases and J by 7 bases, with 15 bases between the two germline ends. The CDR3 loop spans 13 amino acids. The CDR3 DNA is TGCAGTGCTAGTACACCCAGCGGGAGTGGCTACACCTTC. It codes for CSASTPSGSGYTF.

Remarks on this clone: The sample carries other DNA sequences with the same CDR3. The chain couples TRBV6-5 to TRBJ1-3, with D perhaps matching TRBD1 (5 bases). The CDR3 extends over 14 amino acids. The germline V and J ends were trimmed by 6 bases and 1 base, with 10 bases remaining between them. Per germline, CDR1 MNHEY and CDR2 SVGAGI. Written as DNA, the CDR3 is TGTGCCAGCAGCCCCGACAGTTCTGGAAACACCATATATTTT. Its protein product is CASSPDSSGNTIYF.

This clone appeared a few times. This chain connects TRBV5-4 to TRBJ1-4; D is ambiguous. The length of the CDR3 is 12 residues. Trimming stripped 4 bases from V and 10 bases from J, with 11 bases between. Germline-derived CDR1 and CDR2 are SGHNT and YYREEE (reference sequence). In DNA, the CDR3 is TGTGCCAGCAGCCCTAGGCATGGAAAACTGTTTTTT. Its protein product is CASSPRHGKLFF. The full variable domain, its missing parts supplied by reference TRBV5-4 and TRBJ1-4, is ETGVTQSPTHLIKTRGQQVTLRCSSQSGHNTVSWYQQALGQGPQFIFQYYREEENGRGNFPPRFSGLQFPNYSSELNVNALELDDSALYLCASSPRHGKLFFGSGTQLSVL.

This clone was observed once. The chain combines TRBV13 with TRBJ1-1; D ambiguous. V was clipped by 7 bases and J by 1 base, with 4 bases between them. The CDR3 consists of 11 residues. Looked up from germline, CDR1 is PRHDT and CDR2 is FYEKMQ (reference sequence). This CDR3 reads CASTWNTEAFF. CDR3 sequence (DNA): TGTGCCAGCACGTGGAACACTGAAGCTTTCTTT.

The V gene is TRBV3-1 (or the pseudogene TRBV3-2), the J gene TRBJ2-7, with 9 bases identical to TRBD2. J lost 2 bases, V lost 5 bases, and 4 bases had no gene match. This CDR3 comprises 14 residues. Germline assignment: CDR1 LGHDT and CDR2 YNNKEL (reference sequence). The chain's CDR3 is CASSGLAGTYEQYF. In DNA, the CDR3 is TGTGCCAGCAGCGGCCTAGCGGGGACCTACGAGCAGTACTTC.

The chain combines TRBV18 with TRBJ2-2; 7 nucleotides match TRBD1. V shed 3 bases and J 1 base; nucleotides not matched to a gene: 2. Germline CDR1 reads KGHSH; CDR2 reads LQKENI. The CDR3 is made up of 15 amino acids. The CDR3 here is CASSPGQRNTGELFF. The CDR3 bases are TGTGCCAGCTCACCGGGACAGAGGAACACCGGGGAGCTGTTTTTT.

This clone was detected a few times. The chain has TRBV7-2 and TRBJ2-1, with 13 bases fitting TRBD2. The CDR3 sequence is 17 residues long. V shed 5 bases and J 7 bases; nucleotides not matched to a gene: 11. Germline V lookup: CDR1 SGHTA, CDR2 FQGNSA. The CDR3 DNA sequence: TGTGCCAGCAGCCTTAGTAGGGGACTAGCGGGAAAGAATGAGCAGTTCTTC. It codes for CASSLSRGLAGKNEQFF.

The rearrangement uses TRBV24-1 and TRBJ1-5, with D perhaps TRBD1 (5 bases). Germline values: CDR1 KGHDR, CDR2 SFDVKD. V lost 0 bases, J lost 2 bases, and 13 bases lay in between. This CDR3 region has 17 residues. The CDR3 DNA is TGTGCCACCAGTGATTTGCTCAGGGAGGAGGGCAATCAGCCCCAGCATTTT. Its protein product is CATSDLLREEGNQPQHF.

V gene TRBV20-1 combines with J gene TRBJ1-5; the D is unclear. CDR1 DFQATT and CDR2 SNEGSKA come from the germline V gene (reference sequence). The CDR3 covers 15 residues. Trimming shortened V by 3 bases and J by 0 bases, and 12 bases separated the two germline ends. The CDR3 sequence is CSASVTPDSNQPQHF. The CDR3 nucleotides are TGCAGTGCTAGTGTTACTCCCGATAGCAATCAGCCCCAGCATTTT.

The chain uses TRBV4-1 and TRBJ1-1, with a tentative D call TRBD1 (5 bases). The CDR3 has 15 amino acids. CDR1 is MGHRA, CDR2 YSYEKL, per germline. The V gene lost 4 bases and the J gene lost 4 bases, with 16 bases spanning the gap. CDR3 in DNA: TGCGCCAGCAGCCCGGGTGTGCAGGGTCGCACTGAAGCTTTCTTT. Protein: CASSPGVQGRTEAFF.

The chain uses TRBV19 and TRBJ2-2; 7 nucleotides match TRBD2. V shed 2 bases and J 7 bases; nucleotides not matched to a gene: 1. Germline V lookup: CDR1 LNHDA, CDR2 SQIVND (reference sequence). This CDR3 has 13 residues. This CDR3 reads CASSIRGDGELFF. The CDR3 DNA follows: TGTGCCAGTAGTATACGGGGGGACGGGGAGCTGTTTTTT.

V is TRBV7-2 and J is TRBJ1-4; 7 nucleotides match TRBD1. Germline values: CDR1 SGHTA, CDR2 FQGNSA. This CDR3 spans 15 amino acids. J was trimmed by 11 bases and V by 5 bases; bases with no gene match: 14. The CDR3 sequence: CASSPRQGLGVKLFF. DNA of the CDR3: TGTGCCAGCAGCCCGAGACAGGGCCTGGGGGTTAAACTGTTTTTT.

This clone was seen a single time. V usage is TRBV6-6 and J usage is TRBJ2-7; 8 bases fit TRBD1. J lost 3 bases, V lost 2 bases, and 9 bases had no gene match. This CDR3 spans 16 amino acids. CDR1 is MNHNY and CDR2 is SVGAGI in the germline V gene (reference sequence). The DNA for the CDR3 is TGTGCCAGCAGTTACGGACAGGGAATGGGGCTCTACGAGCAGTACTTC. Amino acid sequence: CASSYGQGMGLYEQYF.

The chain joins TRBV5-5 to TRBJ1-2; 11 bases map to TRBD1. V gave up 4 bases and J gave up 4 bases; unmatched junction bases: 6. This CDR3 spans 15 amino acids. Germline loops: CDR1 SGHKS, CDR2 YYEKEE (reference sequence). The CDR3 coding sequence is TGTGCCAGCAGCGGACAGGGGGCAGGAATCTATGGCTACACCTTC. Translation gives CASSGQGAGIYGYTF. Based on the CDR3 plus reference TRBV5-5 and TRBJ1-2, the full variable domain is DAGVTQSPTHLIKTRGQQVTLRCSPISGHKSVSWYQQVLGQGPQFIFQYYEKEERGRGNFPDRFSARQFPNYSSELNVNALLLGDSALYLCASSGQGAGIYGYTFGSGTRLTVV.

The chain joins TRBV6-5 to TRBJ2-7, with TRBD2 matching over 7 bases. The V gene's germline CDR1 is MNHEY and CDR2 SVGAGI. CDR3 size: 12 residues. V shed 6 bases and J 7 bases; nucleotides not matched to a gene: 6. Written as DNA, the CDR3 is TGTGCCAGCAGCTTACTAGCGCGGGAGCAGTACTTC. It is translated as CASSLLAREQYF.

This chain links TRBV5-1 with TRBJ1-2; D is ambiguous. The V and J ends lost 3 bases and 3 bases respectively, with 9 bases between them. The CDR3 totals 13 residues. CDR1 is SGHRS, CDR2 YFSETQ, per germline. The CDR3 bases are TGCGCCAGCAGCTCCCAGGTAGACTATGGCTACACCTTC. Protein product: CASSSQVDYGYTF.

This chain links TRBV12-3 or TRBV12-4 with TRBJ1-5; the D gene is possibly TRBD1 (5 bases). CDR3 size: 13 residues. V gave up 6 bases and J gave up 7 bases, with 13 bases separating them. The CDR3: CASSVRDGQPQHF. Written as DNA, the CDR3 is TGTGCCAGCAGCGTGCGGGACGGGCAGCCCCAGCATTTT.

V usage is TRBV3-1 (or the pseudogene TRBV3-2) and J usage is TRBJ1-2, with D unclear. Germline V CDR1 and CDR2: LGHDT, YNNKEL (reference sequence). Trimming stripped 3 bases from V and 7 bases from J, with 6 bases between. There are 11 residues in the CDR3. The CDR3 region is CASSHISGYTF. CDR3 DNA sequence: TGTGCCAGCAGCCATATCAGTGGCTACACCTTC.

In nucleotides, the CDR3 is TGTGCCAGCAGTTTCGAGTTGACCCAGTACTTC. Its protein product is CASSFELTQYF. V is TRBV12-3 or TRBV12-4 and J is TRBJ2-5, with unresolved D. Trimming stripped 3 bases from V and 7 bases from J, with 6 bases between. This CDR3 region has 11 residues.

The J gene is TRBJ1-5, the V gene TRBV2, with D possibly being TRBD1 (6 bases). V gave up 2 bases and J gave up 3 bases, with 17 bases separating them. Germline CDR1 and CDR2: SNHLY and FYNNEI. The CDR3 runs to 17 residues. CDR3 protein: CASSEKALDRINQPQHF. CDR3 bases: TGTGCCAGCAGTGAAAAAGCGCTGGACAGAATCAATCAGCCCCAGCATTTT.

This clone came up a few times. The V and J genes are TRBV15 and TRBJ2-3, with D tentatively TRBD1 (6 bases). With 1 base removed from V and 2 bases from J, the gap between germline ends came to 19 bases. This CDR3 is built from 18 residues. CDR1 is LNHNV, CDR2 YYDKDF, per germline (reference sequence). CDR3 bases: TGTGCCACCAGCAGAGTGGGAGAATGGACAGAACTCACAGATACGCAGTATTTT. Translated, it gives CATSRVGEWTELTDTQYF.

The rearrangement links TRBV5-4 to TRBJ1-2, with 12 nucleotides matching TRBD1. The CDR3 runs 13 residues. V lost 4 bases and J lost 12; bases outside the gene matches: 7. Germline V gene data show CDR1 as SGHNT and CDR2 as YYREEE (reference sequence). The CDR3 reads CASSRDRGLWDTF. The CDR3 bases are TGTGCCAGCAGCCGGGACAGGGGGCTGTGGGACACCTTC.

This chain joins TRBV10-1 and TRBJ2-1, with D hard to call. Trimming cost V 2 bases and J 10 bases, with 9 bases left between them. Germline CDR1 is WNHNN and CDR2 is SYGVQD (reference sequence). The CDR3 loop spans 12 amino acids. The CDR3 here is CASSESFREQFF. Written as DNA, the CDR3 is TGCGCCAGCAGTGAGAGTTTTCGGGAGCAGTTCTTC.

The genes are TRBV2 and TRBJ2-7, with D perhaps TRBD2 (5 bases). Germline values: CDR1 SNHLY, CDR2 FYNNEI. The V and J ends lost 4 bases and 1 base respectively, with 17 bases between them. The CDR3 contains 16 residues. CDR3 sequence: CASSGVGALPSYEQYF. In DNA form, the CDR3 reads TGTGCCAGCAGTGGGGTGGGAGCCCTCCCTTCCTACGAGCAGTACTTC.